This entry lists 18 T cell receptor beta chains sequenced from one sample in a study of blood T cell repertoires in COVID-19. Some clones are missing from TCRdb's copy, which holds only in-frame ones; the method was immunoSEQ multiplex PCR. The sample lists around 250,000 clones, more than 70% occurring once. The sequencing sample was made of peripheral blood. These receptors were collected from an older man with acute or convalescent COVID-19.

This chain joins TRBV27 and TRBJ2-1; 7 bases agree with TRBD1. V lost 6 bases and J lost 2; bases outside the gene matches: 4. CDR3 length equals 14 residues. Germline V gene data show CDR1 as MNHEY and CDR2 as SMNVEV (reference sequence). CDR3 coding DNA: TGTGCCAGCAGAGGGGGCTTTACCTACAATGAGCAGTTCTTC. The encoded protein is CASRGGFTYNEQFF.

This clone occurred a few times. V usage is TRBV4-1 and J usage is TRBJ2-6, with D perhaps matching TRBD2 (6 bases). The CDR3 spans 15 residues. Germline V gene data show CDR1 as MGHRA and CDR2 as YSYEKL. Trimming left V 0 bases short and J 7 bases short, with 10 bases between. The CDR3: CASSQERRVANVLTF. The CDR3 DNA is TGCGCCAGCAGCCAAGAACGGAGGGTTGCCAACGTCCTGACTTTC.

The chain carries TRBV2 and TRBJ1-2; 9 bases map to TRBD1. Germline V gene lookup returns CDR1 SNHLY and CDR2 FYNNEI. V was pared by 5 bases and J by 5 bases, with 9 bases of the junction left unmatched. CDR3 length: 15 residues. CDR3: CASSPEGQGGYGYTF. Written as DNA, the CDR3 is TGTGCCAGCAGTCCCGAGGGACAGGGAGGGTATGGCTACACCTTC.

The chain is built from TRBV7-7 and TRBJ2-1; 10 bases agree with TRBD1. J was trimmed by 5 bases and V by 5 bases; bases with no gene match: 6. This CDR3 is 15 amino acids long. CDR1 is SSHAT and CDR2 is FNYEAQ in the germline V gene (reference sequence). CDR3 coding DNA: TGTGCCAGCAGCCCTGGGACAGGGGATAACAATGAGCAGTTCTTC. Amino acids: CASSPGTGDNNEQFF.

The V gene is TRBV5-1, the J gene TRBJ2-3; TRBD1 matches at 8 bases. Per germline, CDR1 SGHRS and CDR2 YFSETQ. The junction had 8 bases not matched to a gene; V was cut back by 1 base and J by 1 base. The CDR3 is 17 residues long. The CDR3 DNA reads as TGCGCCAGCAGCTTGTATCTCGCGACAGGGGGCACAGATACGCAGTATTTT. Amino acid sequence: CASSLYLATGGTDTQYF.

In its sample, this clone was seen many times. The chain employs TRBV7-2 and TRBJ2-2, with TRBD1 as a possible D gene (6 bases). The CDR3 is made up of 15 amino acids. The germline CDR1 and CDR2 sequences are SGHTA and FQGNSA. V was clipped by 1 base and J by 0 bases, with 6 bases between them. In nucleotides, the CDR3 is TGTGCCAGCAGCTTAGGGACAGCGAACACCGGGGAGCTGTTTTTT. It yields the protein CASSLGTANTGELFF.

The table lists this clone with a count of one. This sequence joins TRBV5-1 and TRBJ1-1; 7 bases match TRBD1. The V and J ends lost 0 bases and 1 base, in that order; junction bases with no gene match: 6. This CDR3 contains 16 residues. Germline CDR1 and CDR2: SGHRS and YFSETQ. The CDR3 nucleotides read TGCGCCAGCAGCTTGGAGGGCAGGGGGGCGAACACTGAAGCTTTCTTT. Protein sequence: CASSLEGRGANTEAFF. Using reference TRBV5-1 and TRBJ1-1 for the parts outside the CDR3, the full variable domain is KAGVTQTPRYLIKTRGQQVTLSCSPISGHRSVSWYQQTPGQGLQFLFEYFSETQRNKGNFPGRFSGRQFSNSRSEMNVSTLELGDSALYLCASSLEGRGANTEAFFGQGTRLTVV.

The chain employs TRBV13 and TRBJ1-3; D not resolved. The V end lost 8 bases, the J end lost 0 bases, and 11 bases lay between the germline ends. This CDR3 is built from 14 residues. Looked up from germline, CDR1 is PRHDT and CDR2 is FYEKMQ (reference sequence). The CDR3 loop reads CASEQQFSGNTIYF. The CDR3 coding sequence is TGTGCCAGCGAACAGCAATTCTCTGGAAACACCATATATTTT.

The gene calls are TRBV12-3 or TRBV12-4 and TRBJ1-2; D is unclear. Deletions cut 5 bases from V and 14 bases from J, with 15 bases between. The CDR3 totals 11 residues. CDR3 sequence: CASSGKYAGTF. CDR3 coding DNA: TGTGCCAGCAGTGGGAAATATGCGGGTACCTTC.

V gene TRBV6-5 combines with J gene TRBJ2-7, with 13 bases identical to TRBD2. This CDR3 contains 14 residues. Trimming at V came to 6 bases and at J to 3 bases, leaving 2 bases not matched to a gene. The germline V gene has CDR1 MNHEY and CDR2 SVGAGI. The CDR3 DNA reads TGTGCCAGCAGAGGGACTAGCGGGAACTACGAGCAGTACTTC. It specifies CASRGTSGNYEQYF.

V is TRBV5-1 and J is TRBJ2-2; 9 bases agree with TRBD1. The V segment lost 4 bases and the J segment 7 bases; nucleotides outside the gene matches: 8. In germline, CDR1 is SGHRS, CDR2 YFSETQ. The CDR3 is made up of 15 amino acids. CDR3 region: CASSLGTGSSGELFF. In nucleotides, the CDR3 is TGCGCCAGCAGCCTAGGGACAGGGTCAAGCGGGGAGCTGTTTTTT. The entire variable domain, with the rest obtained from reference TRBV5-1 and TRBJ2-2, is as follows: KAGVTQTPRYLIKTRGQQVTLSCSPISGHRSVSWYQQTPGQGLQFLFEYFSETQRNKGNFPGRFSGRQFSNSRSEMNVSTLELGDSALYLCASSLGTGSSGELFFGEGSRLTVL.

The chain links TRBV5-1 to TRBJ2-4; possibly TRBD2 for D (6 bases). V shed 0 bases and J shed 0 bases, with 13 bases lying between them. The CDR3 loop spans 17 amino acids. Germline-derived CDR1 and CDR2 are SGHRS and YFSETQ. DNA for the CDR3: TGCGCCAGCAGCTTGGCTACAGCGGGCTTAGCCAAAAACATTCAGTACTTC. It is translated as CASSLATAGLAKNIQYF.

J is TRBJ1-2 and V is TRBV27; D not resolved. The V end lost 0 bases, the J end lost 7 bases, and 9 bases lay between the germline ends. Germline V CDR1 and CDR2: MNHEY, SMNVEV (reference sequence). The length of the CDR3 is 13 residues. In nucleotides, the CDR3 is TGTGCCAGCAGTTTATCGAGAGAGGGTGGCTACACCTTC. Translation: CASSLSREGGYTF.

This clone was seen at least ten times. The V call is TRBV11-2, the J call TRBJ2-1, with a tentative D call TRBD1 (6 bases). The length of the CDR3 is 13 residues. V was clipped by 0 bases and J by 12 bases, with 12 bases between them. The germline V gene encodes CDR1 SGHAT and CDR2 FQNNGV. Written as DNA, the CDR3 is TGTGCCAGCAGCTTAGATCAGGGGATTGGGCAGTTCTTC. Residues: CASSLDQGIGQFF.

This clone showed up just a few times. This sequence joins TRBV5-4 and TRBJ2-7; 9 positions match TRBD2. The J segment lost 4 bases and the V segment lost 4 bases, leaving 12 bases of the junction unmatched. Germline V gene sequence: CDR1 SGHNT, CDR2 YYREEE (reference sequence). This CDR3 is 16 amino acids long. In DNA form, the CDR3 reads TGTGCCAGCAGCCCCTCAAATAGCGGGAGTTTATACGAGCAGTACTTC. This codes for CASSPSNSGSLYEQYF.

J is TRBJ2-1 and V is TRBV2; D remains unclear. V was clipped by 2 bases and J by 4 bases, with 12 bases between them. CDR3 size: 15 residues. Germline CDR1 and CDR2: SNHLY and FYNNEI. The DNA of the CDR3 is TGTGCCAGCAGTGAATTGTGGGCGCGATACAATGAGCAGTTCTTC. It encodes CASSELWARYNEQFF.

The chain carries TRBV7-9 and TRBJ2-1; tentative D call: TRBD1 (6 bases). The CDR3 length is 15 residues. Germline V gene lookup returns CDR1 SEHNR and CDR2 FQNEAQ (reference sequence). Deletions cut 5 bases from V and 3 bases from J, with 14 bases between. CDR3 nucleotide sequence: TGTGCCAGCAGCCGTACAACAGGGTACTACAATGAGCAGTTCTTC. This translates into CASSRTTGYYNEQFF.

The chain combines TRBV5-4 with TRBJ2-7; 9 positions match TRBD1. The CDR3 contains 14 residues. Germline V gene lookup returns CDR1 SGHNT and CDR2 YYREEE (reference sequence). Unmatched junction bases numbered 5, after V lost 3 bases and J lost 4 bases. DNA for the CDR3: TGTGCCAGCAGCTCGGGACAGGGCCATTACGAGCAGTACTTC. Amino acids: CASSSGQGHYEQYF.